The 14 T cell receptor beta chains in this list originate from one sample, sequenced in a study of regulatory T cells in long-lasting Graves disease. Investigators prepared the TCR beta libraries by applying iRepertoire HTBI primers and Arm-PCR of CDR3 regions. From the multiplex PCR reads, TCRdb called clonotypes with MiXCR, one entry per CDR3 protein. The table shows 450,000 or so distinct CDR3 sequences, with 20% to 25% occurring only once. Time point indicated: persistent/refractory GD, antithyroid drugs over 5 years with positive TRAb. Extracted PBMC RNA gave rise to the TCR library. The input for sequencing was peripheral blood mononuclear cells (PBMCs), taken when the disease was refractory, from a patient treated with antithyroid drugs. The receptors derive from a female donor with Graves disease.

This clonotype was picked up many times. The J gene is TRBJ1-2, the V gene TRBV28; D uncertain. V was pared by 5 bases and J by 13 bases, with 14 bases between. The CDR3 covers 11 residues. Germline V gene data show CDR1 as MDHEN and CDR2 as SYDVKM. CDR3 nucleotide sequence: TGTGCCAGCAGTCACCTCGGCCGGTCCACCTTC. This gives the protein CASSHLGRSTF.

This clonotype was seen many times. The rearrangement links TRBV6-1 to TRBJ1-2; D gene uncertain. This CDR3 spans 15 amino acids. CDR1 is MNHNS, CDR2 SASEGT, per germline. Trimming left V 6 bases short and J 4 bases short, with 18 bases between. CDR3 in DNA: TGTGCCAGCAGATCTACCCCCAGGACTAGCTATGGCTACACCTTC. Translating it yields CASRSTPRTSYGYTF.

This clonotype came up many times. The CDR3 reads CASTGLAGVHEQYF. As DNA, the CDR3 is TGTGCCAGCACCGGACTAGCGGGAGTCCACGAGCAGTACTTC. The chain is built from TRBV28 and TRBJ2-7, with 13 positions matching TRBD2. The germline V gene encodes CDR1 MDHEN and CDR2 SYDVKM. V dropped 7 bases and J dropped 5; count of bases not matched to a gene: 5. This CDR3 is built from 14 residues.

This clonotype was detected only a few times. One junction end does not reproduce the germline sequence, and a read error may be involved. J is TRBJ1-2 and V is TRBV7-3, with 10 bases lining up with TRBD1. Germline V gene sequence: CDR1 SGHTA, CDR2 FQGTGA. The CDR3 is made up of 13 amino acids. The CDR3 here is CASSPPGQGTQSF. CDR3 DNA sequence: TGTGCCAGCAGCCCGCCGGGACAGGGGACTCAATCCTTC.

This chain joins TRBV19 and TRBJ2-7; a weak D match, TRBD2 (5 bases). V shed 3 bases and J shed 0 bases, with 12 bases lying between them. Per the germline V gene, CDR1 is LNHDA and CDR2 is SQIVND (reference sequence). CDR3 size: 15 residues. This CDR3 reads CASSMVPGSSYEQYF. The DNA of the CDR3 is TGTGCCAGTAGTATGGTGCCGGGGAGCTCCTACGAGCAGTACTTC.

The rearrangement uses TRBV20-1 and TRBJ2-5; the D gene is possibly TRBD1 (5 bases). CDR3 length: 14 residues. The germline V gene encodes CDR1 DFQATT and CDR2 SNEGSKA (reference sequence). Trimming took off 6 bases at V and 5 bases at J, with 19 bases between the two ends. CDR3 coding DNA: TGCAGTGCGAAGGGGCAGGCAGCCAGGGAGACCCAGTACTTC. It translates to CSAKGQAARETQYF.

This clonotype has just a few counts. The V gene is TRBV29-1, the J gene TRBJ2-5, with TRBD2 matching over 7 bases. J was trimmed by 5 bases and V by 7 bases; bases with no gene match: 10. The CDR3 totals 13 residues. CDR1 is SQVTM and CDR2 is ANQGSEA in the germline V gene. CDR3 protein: CSGRPGGLETQYF. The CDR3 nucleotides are TGCAGCGGGCGCCCGGGAGGCCTGGAGACCCAGTACTTC.

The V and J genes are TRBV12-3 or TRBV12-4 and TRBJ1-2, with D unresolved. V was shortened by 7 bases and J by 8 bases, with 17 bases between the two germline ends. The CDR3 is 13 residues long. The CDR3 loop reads CASTLKGAGGYTF. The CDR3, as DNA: TGTGCCAGCACCCTTAAGGGCGCGGGGGGCTACACCTTC.

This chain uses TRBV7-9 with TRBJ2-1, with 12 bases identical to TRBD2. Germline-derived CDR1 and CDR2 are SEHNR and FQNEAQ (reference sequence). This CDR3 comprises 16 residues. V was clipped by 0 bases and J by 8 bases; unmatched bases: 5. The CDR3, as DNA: TGTGCCAGCAGCTTAGCGACTAGCGGGAGCCGGGATGAGCAGTTCTTC. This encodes CASSLATSGSRDEQFF. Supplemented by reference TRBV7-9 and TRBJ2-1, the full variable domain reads DTGVSQNPRHKITKRGQNVTFRCDPISEHNRLYWYRQTLGQGPEFLTYFQNEAQLEKSRLLSDRFSAERPKGSFSTLEIQRTEQGDSAMYLCASSLATSGSRDEQFFGPGTRLTVL.

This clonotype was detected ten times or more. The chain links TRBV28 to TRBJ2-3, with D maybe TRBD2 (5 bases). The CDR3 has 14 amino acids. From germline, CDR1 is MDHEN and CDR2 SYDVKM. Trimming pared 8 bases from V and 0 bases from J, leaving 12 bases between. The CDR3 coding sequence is TGTGCCAGCCGCCCCGGACTCAGCACAGATACGCAGTATTTT. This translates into CASRPGLSTDTQYF.

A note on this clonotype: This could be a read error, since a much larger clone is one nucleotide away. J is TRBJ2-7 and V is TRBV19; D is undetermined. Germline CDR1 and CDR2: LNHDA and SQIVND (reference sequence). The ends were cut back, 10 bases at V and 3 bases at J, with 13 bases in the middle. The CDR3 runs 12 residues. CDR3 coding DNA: TGTGCCAATTCCGGGCCATTCTACGAGCAGTACTTC. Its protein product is CANSGPFYEQYF.

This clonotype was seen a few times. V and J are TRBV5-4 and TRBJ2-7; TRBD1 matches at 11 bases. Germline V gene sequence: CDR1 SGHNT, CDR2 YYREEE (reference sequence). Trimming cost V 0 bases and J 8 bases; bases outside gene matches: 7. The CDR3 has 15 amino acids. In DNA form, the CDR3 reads TGTGCCAGCAGCTTGGAAGGGACAGGGGGGGTAAAGCAGTACTTC. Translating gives CASSLEGTGGVKQYF.

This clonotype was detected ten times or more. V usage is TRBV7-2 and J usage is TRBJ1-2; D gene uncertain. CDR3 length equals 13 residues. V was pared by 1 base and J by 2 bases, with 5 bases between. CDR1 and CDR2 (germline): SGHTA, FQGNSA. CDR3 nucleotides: TGTGCCAGCAGCTTAGTAGAGAACTATGGCTACACCTTC. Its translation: CASSLVENYGYTF.

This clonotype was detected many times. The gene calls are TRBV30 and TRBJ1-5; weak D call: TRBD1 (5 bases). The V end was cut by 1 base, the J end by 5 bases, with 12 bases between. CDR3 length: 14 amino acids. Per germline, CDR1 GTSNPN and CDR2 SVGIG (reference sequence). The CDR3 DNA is TGTGCCTGGAGTGGGGGGGACCCTGATCAGCCCCAGCATTTT. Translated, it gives CAWSGGDPDQPQHF.